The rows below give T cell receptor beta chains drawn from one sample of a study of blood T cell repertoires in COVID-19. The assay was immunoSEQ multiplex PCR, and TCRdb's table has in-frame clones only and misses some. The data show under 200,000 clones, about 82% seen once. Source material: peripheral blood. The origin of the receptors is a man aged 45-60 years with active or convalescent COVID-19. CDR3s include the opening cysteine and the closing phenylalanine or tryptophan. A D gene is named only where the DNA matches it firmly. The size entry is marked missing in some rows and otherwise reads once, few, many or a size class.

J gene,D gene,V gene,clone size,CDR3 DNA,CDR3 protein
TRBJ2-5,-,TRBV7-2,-,TGTGCCAGCAGCTTATTGACAGAAGAGACCCAGTACTTC,CASSLLTEETQYF
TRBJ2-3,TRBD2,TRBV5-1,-,TGCGCCAGTAGAAGCGGGATCGGCACAGATACGCAGTATTTT,CASRSGIGTDTQYF
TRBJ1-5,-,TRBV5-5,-,TGTGCCAGCAGCTTGAAAGGCGGGCTTCAGCCCCAGCATTTT,CASSLKGGLQPQHF
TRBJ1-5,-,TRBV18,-,TGTGCCAGCTCACCACCGGGCAAAACTAGCAATCAGCCCCAGCATTTT,CASSPPGKTSNQPQHF
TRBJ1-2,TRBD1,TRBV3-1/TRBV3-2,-,TGTGCCAGCAGCCAAGAAGGGACAGGGGGAGGCTACACCTTC,CASSQEGTGGGYTF
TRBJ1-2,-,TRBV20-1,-,TGCAGTGCTAGCACGGGCTATGGCTACACCTTC,CSASTGYGYTF
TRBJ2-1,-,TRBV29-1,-,TGCAGCGTTGAAGGGGGGCTTCATGAGCAGTTCTTC,CSVEGGLHEQFF
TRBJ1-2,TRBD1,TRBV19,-,TGTGCCAGTAGCCCGGACAGGCGGTCTGGCTACACCTTC,CASSPDRRSGYTF
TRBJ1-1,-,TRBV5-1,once,TGCGCCAGCAGCTTGTTGGCAGGGCCGGCCAGGGAAGCTTTCTTT,CASSLLAGPAREAFF
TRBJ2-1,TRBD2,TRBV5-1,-,TGCGCCAGCAGCCCACGTTTAGCGGGGGCGAAGCCCTCCTACAATGAGCAGTTCTTC,CASSPRLAGAKPSYNEQFF
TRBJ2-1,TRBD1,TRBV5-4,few,TGTGCCAGCAGCTTGCAGGGGGCCTACAATGAGCAGTTCTTC,CASSLQGAYNEQFF
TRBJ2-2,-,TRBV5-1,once,TGCGCCAGCCAGTCCCCCGGGGTAAACACCGGGGAGCTGTTTTTT,CASQSPGVNTGELFF
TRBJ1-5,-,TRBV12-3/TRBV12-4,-,TGTGCCAGCAAACAGGAAAAATATCAGCCCCAGCATTTT,CASKQEKYQPQHF
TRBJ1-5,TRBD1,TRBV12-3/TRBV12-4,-,TGTGCCAGCAGAACAGGGGGCGATCAGCCCCAGCATTTT,CASRTGGDQPQHF
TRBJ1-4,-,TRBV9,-,TGTGCCAGCAGCGTAGAAGCAGGGGCTCTAACTAATGAAAAACTGTTTTTT,CASSVEAGALTNEKLFF
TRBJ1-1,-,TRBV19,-,TGTGCCAGTAGTTTCCTTGGGGAGACTGAAGCTTTCTTT,CASSFLGETEAFF
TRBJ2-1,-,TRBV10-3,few,TGTGCCATCAGGGGAGGAGATAATGAGCAGTTCTTC,CAIRGGDNEQFF
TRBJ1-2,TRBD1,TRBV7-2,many,TGTGCCAGCAGCTTACTAGTCGGGACAGGGCCCTATGGCTACACCTTC,CASSLLVGTGPYGYTF
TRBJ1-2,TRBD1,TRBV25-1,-,TGTGCCAGCAGTCCTCAGGGCAGGGGGACCTATGGCTACACCTTC,CASSPQGRGTYGYTF
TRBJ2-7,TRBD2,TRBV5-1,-,TGCGCCAGCAGCTCCGGACTAGCCTACGAGCAGTACTTC,CASSSGLAYEQYF
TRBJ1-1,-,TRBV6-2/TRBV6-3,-,TGTGCCAGCAGCCGCCCGGGGGGGCGGGACACTGAAGCTTTCTTT,CASSRPGGRDTEAFF
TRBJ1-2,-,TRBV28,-,TGTGCCAGCAGTTTATTCGCAGGACTAAGGGGCTACACCTTC,CASSLFAGLRGYTF
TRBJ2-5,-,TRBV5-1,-,TGCGCCAGCAGCTTGGCGGGGATTTTTGAGGAGACCCAGTACTTC,CASSLAGIFEETQYF
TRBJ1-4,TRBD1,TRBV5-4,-,TGTGCCAGCAGCCAGGGACAGGGGCTCGAAAAACTGTTTTTT,CASSQGQGLEKLFF
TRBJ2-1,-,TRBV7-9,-,TGTGCCAGCAGTACCACTAGCTCCTACAATGAGCAGTTCTTC,CASSTTSSYNEQFF
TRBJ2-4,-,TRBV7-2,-,TGTGCCAGCAGCCTAGGGGGGGTAGCCAAAAACATTCAGTACTTC,CASSLGGVAKNIQYF
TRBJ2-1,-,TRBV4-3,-,TGCGCCAGCAGCCAAGATCAGGGAAATCCTTTGGGAACCTACAATGAGCAGTTCTTC,CASSQDQGNPLGTYNEQFF
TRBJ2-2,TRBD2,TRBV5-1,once,TGCGCCAGCAGTATGGGGACTAGCGGGCACGGGGAGCTGTTTTTT,CASSMGTSGHGELFF
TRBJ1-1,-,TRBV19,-,TGTGCCAGTAGTTTCGGACTTATGAACACTGAAGCTTTCTTT,CASSFGLMNTEAFF
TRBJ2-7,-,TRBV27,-,TGTGCCAGCAGTCCAATCCCTGGGGCCGACGGGGGCTACGAGCAGTACTTC,CASSPIPGADGGYEQYF
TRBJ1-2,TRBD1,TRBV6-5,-,TGTGCCAGCAGTCCGGACAGGCACAGGGGCTACACCTTC,CASSPDRHRGYTF
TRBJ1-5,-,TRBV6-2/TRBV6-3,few,TGTGCCAGCAGCTTACAGGGATATCAGCCCCAGCATTTT,CASSLQGYQPQHF
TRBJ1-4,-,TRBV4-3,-,TGCGCCAGCAGCCAGGGGGGGTTGGACGCGGGTCGGTTAAAACTGTTTTTT,CASSQGGLDAGRLKLFF
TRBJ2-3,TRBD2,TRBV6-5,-,TGTGCCAGCAGTTACTCGAGCCTAGCGGGGACAGATACGCAGTATTTT,CASSYSSLAGTDTQYF
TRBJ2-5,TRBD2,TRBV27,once,TGTGCCAGCAGTCGAGGACTAGACCAAGAGACCCAGTACTTC,CASSRGLDQETQYF
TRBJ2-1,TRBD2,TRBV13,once,TGTGCCAGCAGCTTAGAAGCGGGGGGCAACAATGAGCAGTTCTTC,CASSLEAGGNNEQFF
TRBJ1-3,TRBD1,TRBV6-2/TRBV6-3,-,TGTGCCAGCAGTTTCGGACAGGGGAGAAACACCATATATTTT,CASSFGQGRNTIYF
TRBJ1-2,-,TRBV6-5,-,TGTGCCAGCAGCCGGACAGTCTTTTATGGCTACACCTTC,CASSRTVFYGYTF
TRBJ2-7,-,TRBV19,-,TGTGCCAGTAAACAGAGGGACGGGGGTAGAGCCTACGAGCAGTACTTC,CASKQRDGGRAYEQYF
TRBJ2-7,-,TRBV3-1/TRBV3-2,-,TGTGCCAGCAGCTCTAGGAGCCACGAGCAGTACTTC,CASSSRSHEQYF
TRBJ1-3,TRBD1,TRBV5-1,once,TGCGCCAGCAGCGGACAGGGGGCTTCTGGAAACACCATATATTTT,CASSGQGASGNTIYF
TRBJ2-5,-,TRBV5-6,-,TGTGCCAGCAGCTTGCTTCAAGAGACCCAGTACTTC,CASSLLQETQYF
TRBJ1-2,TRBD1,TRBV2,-,TGTGCCAGCAGTTTACCGGGACAGCCCTATGGCTACACCTTC,CASSLPGQPYGYTF
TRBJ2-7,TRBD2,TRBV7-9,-,TGTGCCAGCAGCTCTGAGCGGGAGGTCTCCTACGAGCAGTACTTC,CASSSEREVSYEQYF
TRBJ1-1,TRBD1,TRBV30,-,TGTGCCTGGAGCCTACAGGGGGGGGGTGAAGCTTTCTTT,CAWSLQGGGEAFF
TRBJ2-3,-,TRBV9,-,TGTGCCAGCAGCGGAATCACGACAGCAGATACGCAGTATTTT,CASSGITTADTQYF
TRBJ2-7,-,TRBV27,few,TGTGCCAGCAGTTTACAGCCGGGACACCGTGGCGAGCAGTACTTC,CASSLQPGHRGEQYF
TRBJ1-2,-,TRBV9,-,TGTGCCAGCAGCGAGGAGATGGCAGATGGCTACACCTTC,CASSEEMADGYTF
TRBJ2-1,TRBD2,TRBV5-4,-,TGTGCCAGCAGCTCCCAGACTAGCCACAATGAGCAGTTCTTC,CASSSQTSHNEQFF